The clone carrying this T cell receptor (beta chain) was recorded only once. CDR1 is SGDLS, CDR2 YYNGEE, per germline. Trimming took off 7 bases at V and 3 bases at J, with 8 bases between the two ends. The CDR3 spans 13 residues. This specimen comes from a study of blood T cell repertoires in COVID-19. Study background: Both acute and convalescent COVID-19 samples were obtained from the United States, Italy and Spain.

As handled by the study authors: Quantification of nucleated cells was approximated via reference gene primer amplification. TCRdb's table, derived via immunoSEQ multiplex PCR, lists solely in-frame clones and lacks some. Clonal size and the V and J genes are those of that table, whereas D and trimming came from the DNA. This sample carries about 70,000 clones, about nine tenths of them seen once, and the ten largest clones take around 9.9%. The chain recombines TRBV9 with TRBJ1-6, with a possible D match to TRBD1 (5 bases). The clonotype was recovered from a woman between 18 and 30 years old with acute or convalescent COVID-19. Sequencing was carried out using peripheral blood. CDR3 in amino acids: CASARDYNSPLHF. The DNA of the CDR3 is TGTGCCAGCGCCAGGGACTATAATTCACCCCTCCACTTT.